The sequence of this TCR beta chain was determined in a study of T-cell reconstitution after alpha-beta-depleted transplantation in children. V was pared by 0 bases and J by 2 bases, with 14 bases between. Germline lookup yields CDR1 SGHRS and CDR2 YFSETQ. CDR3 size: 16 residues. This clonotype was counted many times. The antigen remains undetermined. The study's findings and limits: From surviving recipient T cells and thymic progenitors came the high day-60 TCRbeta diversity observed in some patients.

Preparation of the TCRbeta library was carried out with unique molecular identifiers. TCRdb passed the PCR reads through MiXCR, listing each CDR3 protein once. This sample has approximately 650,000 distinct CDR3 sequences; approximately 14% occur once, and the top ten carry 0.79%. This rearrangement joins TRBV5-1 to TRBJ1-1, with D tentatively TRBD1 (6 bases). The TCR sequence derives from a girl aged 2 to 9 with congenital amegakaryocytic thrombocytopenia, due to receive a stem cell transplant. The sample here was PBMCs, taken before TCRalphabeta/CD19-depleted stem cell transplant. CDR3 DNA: TGCGCCAGCAGCTTGGATCCAGGGGTCCCTAACACTGAAGCTTTCTTT. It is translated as CASSLDPGVPNTEAFF.